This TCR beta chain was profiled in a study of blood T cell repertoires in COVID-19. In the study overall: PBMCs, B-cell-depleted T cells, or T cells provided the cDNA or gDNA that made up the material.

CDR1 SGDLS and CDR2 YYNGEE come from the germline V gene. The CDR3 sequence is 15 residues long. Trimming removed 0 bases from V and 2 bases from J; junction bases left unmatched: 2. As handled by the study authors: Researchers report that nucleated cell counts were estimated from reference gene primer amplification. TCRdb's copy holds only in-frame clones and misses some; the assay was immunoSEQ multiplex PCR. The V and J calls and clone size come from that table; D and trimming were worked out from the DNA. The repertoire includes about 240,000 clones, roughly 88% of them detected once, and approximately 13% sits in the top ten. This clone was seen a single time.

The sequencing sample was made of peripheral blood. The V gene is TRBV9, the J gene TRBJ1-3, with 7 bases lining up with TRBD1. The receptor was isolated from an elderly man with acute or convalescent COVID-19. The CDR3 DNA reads TGTGCCAGCAGCGTAGGGGACAGTCCTGGAAACACCATATATTTT. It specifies CASSVGDSPGNTIYF. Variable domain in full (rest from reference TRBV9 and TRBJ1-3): DSGVTQTPKHLITATGQRVTLRCSPRSGDLSVYWYQQSLDQGLQFLIQYYNGEERAKGNILERFSAQQFPDLHSELNLSSLELGDSALYFCASSVGDSPGNTIYFGEGSWLTVV.